Listed here is a single T cell receptor (beta chain). This clone was picked up a small number of times. Its binding antigen is unknown. No much larger clonotype is one base removed from it; base qualities were not supplied. TCR beta CDR3 regions were sequenced from DNA using the immunoSEQ Assay. On the study's bioinformatics: To compute T cell density, TCR beta template counts were normalized to usable DNA, which was estimated by amplifying housekeeping genes. Using the preseqR package, richness was estimated by extrapolating to 120,000 templates for tissue samples and 400,000 templates for PBMC samples. Clonality was taken to be one minus Pielou's evenness. Tissue-enriched TCRs were identified through differential abundance testing performed on productive amino-acid clonotypes, with a minimum total count of 5 and an alpha of 0.1. Repertoire overlap between compartments was quantified with the Jaccard Index and Morisita Overlap Index. GLIPH grouped TCR beta CDR3s together with public tetramer-defined viral CDR3s, and a viral motif had to include at least three viral sequences and show V-gene enrichment. TCRdb took this table from immuneACCESS and kept in-frame rearrangements with V and J called. Such tables lack part of the clones; where checked against another copy, unresolved V genes explain under half of the gap, and the rest is unexplained. D and trimming were read from the DNA, whereas the V and J calls and clone size are those reported in that table. This sample is represented by about 8,200 clones; roughly three fifths of them were singletons. The ten largest clones capture less than 9% of the sample.

The entry originates in a study of T cells in localized non-small cell lung cancer (dated by TCRdb to 2020 to 2022). Broadly, across the study: The study analyzed T cell repertoires of a few hundred early-stage NSCLC patients, comparing tumors and uninvolved tumor-adjacent lungs. The cohort consisted of under 300 treatment-naive NSCLC patients whose localized lung tumors had been resected. The mean age of the NSCLC patients was about 70 years, with 130 or so men and around 110 women.

Paper-wide results and their limitations: A median of roughly 50 of the top 100 tumor clones turned up in the paired uninvolved adjacent lung, and 25 to 30 of those clones also ranked among the top 100 of that same adjacent lung. Because multi-region tumor sequencing was not performed, intratumor heterogeneity could not be ruled out. Uninvolved tumor-adjacent lung showed the highest T cell clonality, higher than tumor, which suggests more focused antigenic responses in the uninvolved tumor-adjacent lung. Because the study design was exploratory, TCR variables were selected using unadjusted p-values without false-discovery rate correction. Higher blood T cell density associated with longer overall survival, while higher adjacent-lung clonality associated with shorter survival.

Taken from cysteine to phenylalanine, the CDR3 has 15 residues. Just the 45-base CDR3 DNA is kept, in frame starting at base 1. CDR1 and CDR2 are drawn from the germline V gene: SGHNT, YENEEA. Unmatched junction bases come to 5, with V trimmed by 5 bases and J by 4 bases. The chain was built from TRBV11-3 and TRBJ2-1; 10 of the junction bases match TRBD2. Sample: lymph node tissue, taken before any cancer treatment. This receptor was taken from a male donor older than 55 with stage I squamous cell lung carcinoma. At the DNA level, the sequence is TGTGCCAGCAGCCTCAGCGGGAGGGGATACAATGAGCAGTTCTTC. Its protein product is CASSLSGRGYNEQFF.